The sequence of this TCR beta chain was determined in a study of a mutant IDH1 vaccine in newly diagnosed glioma. Points on this clone: Its antigen is not known.

CDR1 and CDR2 from the germline V gene are SGHTA and FQGNSA. V gave up 4 bases and J gave up 0 bases, with 13 bases separating them. The CDR3 extends over 16 amino acids. Only in-frame clones appear in the TCRdb table, and some are missing; sequencing was by immunoSEQ multiplex PCR. The sample lists approximately 60,000 clones, around four fifths occurring once. Time point in this sample: week 47, end of study. In the vaccine, a single dose held 300 ug of the mutant IDH1 20-mer peptide, along with topical imiquimod. The sample here was PBMCs, taken from a glioma patient whose treatment included an IDH1 peptide vaccine. The sequence was collected from a woman aged 45 to 65 with glioma. The chain is built from TRBV7-2 and TRBJ2-4, with a possible D match to TRBD2 (5 bases). CDR3 in amino acids: CASSSGGLLAKNIQYF. CDR3 nucleotide sequence: TGTGCCAGCAGCTCGGGCGGGCTCCTAGCCAAAAACATTCAGTACTTC.